The TCR beta chain described here comes from a study of control samples from healthy donors and cancer patients (dated by TCRdb to 2019 to 2021). On this clone: The antigen it recognizes is unknown. No clone much larger than this one lies a single base away; base qualities are absent.

Library preparation used the immunoSEQ multiplex PCR assay. TCRdb limited this immuneACCESS table to in-frame rearrangements with V and J called. A share of clones is missing; checked studies link under half to unresolved V genes, and the rest is unexplained. This sample lists 70,000 or so clones; approximately 89% were detected once. Approximately 18% of the sample is held by the ten biggest clonotypes. Sequencing was done on a sample of PBMCs. This TCR came from a man aged 55 to 70 with lung cancer.

The nucleotide sequence reads as follows: TGCAGCGTATGGACTAGCGGGGGCCAGAGCTCCTACAATGAGCAGTTCTTC. Protein translation: CSVWTSGGQSSYNEQFF. The chain joins TRBV29-1 to TRBJ2-1, with 13 central nucleotides matching TRBD2. The germline V gene sets CDR1 to SQVTM and CDR2 to ANQGSEA. Inclusive of the bounding cysteine and phenylalanine, the CDR3 is 17 residues long. Only CDR3 DNA is held: 51 bases, read in frame from base 1. Trimming accounts for 6 bases at V and 0 bases at J, while the number of junction bases matched to no gene is 8.